This T cell receptor (beta chain) was observed in a study of cytomegalovirus exposure and HLA in healthy donors. Study conclusions and caveats: TCR beta V- and J-gene trimming, according to a later analysis, was linked to a missense DCLRE1C variant. There were several of the most significant clusters that appeared linked to common viral pathogens in a later analysis. Most subjects had HLA-A and HLA-B alleles reportedly predicted accurately by TCR beta sequences. The Asian-associated ancestry cluster reportedly had fewer N-insertions than the roughly 670-donor mean in a later analysis.

Comments on this clone: Its antigen is still unknown.

Trimming stripped 0 bases from V and 5 bases from J, with 12 bases between. CDR1 and CDR2 from the germline V gene are SGDLS and YYNGEE. This CDR3 is 15 amino acids long. PCR employed 60 Vbeta and 13 Jbeta primers. Clones were read by immunoSEQ multiplex PCR, and TCRdb kept only the in-frame ones, dropping some. The data show around 69,000 clones, about 70% seen once. This clonotype was sampled from a man in his forties or fifties in good health and CMV-seropositive. This chain joins TRBV9 and TRBJ2-1; a possible D gene is TRBD1 (5 bases). The sequenced sample was PBMCs. The CDR3 bases are TGTGCCAGCAGCGTAGCAGTCAGGGTTAACAATGAGCAGTTCTTC. Residues: CASSVAVRVNNEQFF.